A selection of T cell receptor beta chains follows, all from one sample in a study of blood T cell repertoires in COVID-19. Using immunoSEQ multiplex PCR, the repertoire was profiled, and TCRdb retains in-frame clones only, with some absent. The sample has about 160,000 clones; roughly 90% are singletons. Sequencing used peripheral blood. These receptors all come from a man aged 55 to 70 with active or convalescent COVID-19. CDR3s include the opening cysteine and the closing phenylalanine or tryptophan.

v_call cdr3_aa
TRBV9 CASSPPRGEVYGYTF
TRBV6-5 CASSPLAGADNEQFF
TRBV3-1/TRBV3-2 CASSQDTSGKAYEQYF
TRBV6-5 CASSSAQGPAEPQHF
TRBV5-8 CASSAYGGTYNEQFF
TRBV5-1 CATQGQPQHF
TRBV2 CASSDRQGGTEAFF
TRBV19 CASSPTRPGQGMYEQYF
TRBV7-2 CASSLAGDIPPLHF
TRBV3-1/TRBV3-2 CASSPPTGVLSSTDTQYF
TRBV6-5 CASSLRSSGGQETQYF
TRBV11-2 CASSSRWRQSTDTQYF
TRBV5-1 CASSLSTGDNEQFF
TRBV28 CASITANTEAFF
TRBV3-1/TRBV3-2 CASSQEGRKRTEAFF
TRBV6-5 CASRLDRGMNTEAFF
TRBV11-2 CASRGGGSDTQYF
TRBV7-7 CASSTLTGRGTEAFF
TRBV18 CASSSGQGGNTEAFF
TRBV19 CASGRASVTEAFF
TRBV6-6 CASSWAGTAYNEQFF
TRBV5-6 CASSLEGYGEQFF
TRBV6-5 CASGGGSSTDTQYF
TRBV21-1 CASSKRGEENQPQHF
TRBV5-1 CASRSGQANTEAFF
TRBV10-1 CASSDDRGLNEQFF
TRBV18 CASSPPGGGAFF
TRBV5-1 CASSGGLAGVTDTQYF
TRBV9 CASSVVVTGGVGELFF
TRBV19 CASSMDRVGYTF
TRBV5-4 CASSLMYREPKNYGYTF
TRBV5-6 CASSLQGISSGNTIYF
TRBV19 CASSFFRSGANVLTF
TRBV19 CASSRLGRRTSTDTQYF
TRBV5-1 CASSLVGLASLGGNEQFF
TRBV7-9 CASSSAGTGSLWEQYF
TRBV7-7 CASSLPQGTKETQYF
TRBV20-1 CSACVGLAPSYNEQFF
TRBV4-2 CASSPTASPTYNEQFF
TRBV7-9 CASSYGGTGNSPLHF